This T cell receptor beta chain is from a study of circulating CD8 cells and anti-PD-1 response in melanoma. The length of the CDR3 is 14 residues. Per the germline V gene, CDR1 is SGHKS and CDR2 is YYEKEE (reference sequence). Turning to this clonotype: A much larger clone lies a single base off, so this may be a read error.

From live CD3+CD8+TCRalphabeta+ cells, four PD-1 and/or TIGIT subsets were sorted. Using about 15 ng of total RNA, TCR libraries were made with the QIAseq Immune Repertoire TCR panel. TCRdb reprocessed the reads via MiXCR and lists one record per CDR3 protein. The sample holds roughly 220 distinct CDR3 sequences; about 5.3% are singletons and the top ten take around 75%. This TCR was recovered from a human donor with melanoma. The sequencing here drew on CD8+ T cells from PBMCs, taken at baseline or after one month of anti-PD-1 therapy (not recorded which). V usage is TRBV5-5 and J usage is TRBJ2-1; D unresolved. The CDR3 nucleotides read TGTGCCAGCAGCTGGGCAGCTTCCTACAATGAGCAGTCCTTC. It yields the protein CASSWAASYNEQSF.